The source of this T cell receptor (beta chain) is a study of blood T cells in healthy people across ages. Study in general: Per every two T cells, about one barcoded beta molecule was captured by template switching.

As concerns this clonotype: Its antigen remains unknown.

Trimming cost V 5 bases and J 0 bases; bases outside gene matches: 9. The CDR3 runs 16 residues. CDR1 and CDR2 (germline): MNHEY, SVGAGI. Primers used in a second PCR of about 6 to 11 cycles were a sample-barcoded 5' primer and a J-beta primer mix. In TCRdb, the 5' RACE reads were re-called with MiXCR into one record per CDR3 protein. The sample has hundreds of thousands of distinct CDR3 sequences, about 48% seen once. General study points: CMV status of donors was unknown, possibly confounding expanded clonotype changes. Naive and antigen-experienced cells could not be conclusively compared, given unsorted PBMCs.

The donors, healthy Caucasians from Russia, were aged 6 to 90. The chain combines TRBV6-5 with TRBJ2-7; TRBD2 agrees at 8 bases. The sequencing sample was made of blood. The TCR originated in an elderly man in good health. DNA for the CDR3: TGTGCCAGCAGTAAATCACTTAGCGGGGTCTCCTACGAGCAGTACGTC. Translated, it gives CASSKSLSGVSYEQYV.